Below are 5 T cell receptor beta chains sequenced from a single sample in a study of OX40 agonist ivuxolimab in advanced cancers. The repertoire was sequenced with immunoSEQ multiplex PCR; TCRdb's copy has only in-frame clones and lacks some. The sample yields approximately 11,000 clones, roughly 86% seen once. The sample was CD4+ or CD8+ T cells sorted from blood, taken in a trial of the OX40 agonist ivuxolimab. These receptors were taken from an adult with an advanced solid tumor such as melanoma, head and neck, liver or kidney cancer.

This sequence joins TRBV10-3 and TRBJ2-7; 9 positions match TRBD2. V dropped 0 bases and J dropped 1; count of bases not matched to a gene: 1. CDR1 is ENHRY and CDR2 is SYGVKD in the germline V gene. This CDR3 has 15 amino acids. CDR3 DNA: TGTGCCATCAGTGAGTCTAGCGGGAGTTCCTACGAGCAGTACTTC. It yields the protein CAISESSGSSYEQYF.

CDR3 bases: TGTGCCATCAGTGAGTTGTCGGGGGAGGATCAGCCCCAGCATTTT. Its translation: CAISELSGEDQPQHF. The genes are TRBV10-3 and TRBJ1-5; D possibly corresponds to TRBD1 (5 bases). The V end was cut by 1 base, the J end by 5 bases, with 12 bases between. CDR3 length: 15 residues. CDR1 is ENHRY, CDR2 SYGVKD, per germline.

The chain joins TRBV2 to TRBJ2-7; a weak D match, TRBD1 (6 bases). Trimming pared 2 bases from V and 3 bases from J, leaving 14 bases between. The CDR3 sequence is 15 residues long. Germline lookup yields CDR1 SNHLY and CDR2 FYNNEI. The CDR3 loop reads CASSEKTGLDYEQYF. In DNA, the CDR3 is TGTGCCAGCAGTGAAAAGACAGGTCTGGACTACGAGCAGTACTTC.

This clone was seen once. CDR3 sequence reads: CARTSGGYTF. The CDR3 nucleotides read TGTGCCAGGACTTCGGGTGGCTACACCTTC. The gene calls are TRBV27 and TRBJ1-2; D call uncertain. The V gene lost 9 bases and the J gene lost 7 bases, with 9 bases spanning the gap. CDR1 and CDR2 (germline): MNHEY, SMNVEV (reference sequence). The CDR3 extends over 10 amino acids.

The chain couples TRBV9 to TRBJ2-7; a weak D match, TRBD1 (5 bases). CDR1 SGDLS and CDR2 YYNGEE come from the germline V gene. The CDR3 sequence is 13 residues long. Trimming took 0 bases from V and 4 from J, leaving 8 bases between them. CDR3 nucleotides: TGTGCCAGCAGCGTAGAGCAGGGTTACGAGCAGTACTTC. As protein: CASSVEQGYEQYF.